These 13 T cell receptor beta chains share one sample of origin, sequenced in a study of blood T cell repertoires in COVID-19 (TCRdb year 2020). Library preparation employed the immunoSEQ multiplex PCR assay. TCRdb's version of the immuneACCESS table is confined to in-frame rearrangements and falls short of the full clone set. An unresolved V gene accounts for under half of the shortfall where checked; the remainder is of unknown origin. The sample data list 100,000 to 150,000 clones, and about 85% of these were observed just once. About 3.9% of the sample is held by the ten biggest clonotypes. The material sequenced was peripheral blood. These receptors came from a man aged 60 to 75 with acute or convalescent COVID-19.

The chain is built from TRBV21-1 and TRBJ1-5; the table assigns TRBD1, which was not confirmed against the DNA. TRBV21-1 is a pseudogene segment. The CDR3 runs to 13 residues. The CDR3: CASSKGCRGLWHF. The CDR3 DNA reads TGTGCCAGCAGCAAAGGTTGCAGGGGGTTATGGCATTTT.

The CDR3 nucleotides are TGTGCCGTCTCCTTTCCTGGGGCCAACGTCCTGACTTTC. This sequence encodes CAVSFPGANVLTF. The chain links TRBV6-5 to TRBJ2-6; D ambiguous. Deletions cut 11 bases from V and 2 bases from J, with 10 bases between. CDR1 and CDR2 from the germline V gene are MNHEY and SVGAGI. This CDR3 comprises 13 residues.

This clone showed up just a few times. The chain employs TRBV3-1 (or the pseudogene TRBV3-2) and TRBJ2-1; 7 bases agree with TRBD2. V dropped 1 base and J dropped 0; count of bases not matched to a gene: 3. There are 16 residues in the CDR3. The V gene's germline CDR1 is LGHDT and CDR2 YNNKEL (reference sequence). Here the CDR3 DNA reads TGTGCCAGCAGCCAAGGGGGCGGGAGCTCCTACAATGAGCAGTTCTTC. Its protein product is CASSQGGGSSYNEQFF.

The chain employs TRBV7-6 and TRBJ1-1, with D possibly being TRBD1 (5 bases). The CDR3 extends over 14 amino acids. The ends were cut back, 3 bases at V and 12 bases at J, with 20 bases in the middle. Germline V CDR1 and CDR2: SGHVS, FNYEAQ. As DNA, the CDR3 is TGTGCCAGCAGCTTCCTCCCGGACACCGATTTAACTTTCTTT. This sequence encodes CASSFLPDTDLTFF.

The chain couples TRBV9 to TRBJ2-5; TRBD2 is a possible D gene (7 bases). Trimming removed 4 bases from V and 5 bases from J, with 15 bases in between. The germline gives CDR1 SGDLS, CDR2 YYNGEE. The CDR3 runs 14 residues. CDR3 amino acids: CASSPWEGGETQYF. DNA for the CDR3: TGTGCCAGCAGCCCTTGGGAGGGGGGGGAGACCCAGTACTTC.

This clone is a singleton in its sample. The rearrangement uses TRBV10-2 and TRBJ1-5; 8 nucleotides align to TRBD1. CDR1 and CDR2 from the germline V gene are WSHSY and SAAADI. V dropped 0 bases and J dropped 1; count of bases not matched to a gene: 2. CDR3 length: 16 residues. CDR3 amino acids: CASSESRQGSNQPQHF. The CDR3 coding sequence is TGCGCCAGCAGTGAGTCTCGACAGGGGAGCAATCAGCCCCAGCATTTT.

The V and J genes are TRBV27 and TRBJ1-6, with 8 bases matching TRBD1. J was trimmed by 15 bases and V by 2 bases; bases with no gene match: 9. The CDR3 contains 14 residues. Germline V gene lookup returns CDR1 MNHEY and CDR2 SMNVEV (reference sequence). CDR3 coding DNA: TGTGCCAGCAGTTTAGGACAGGGCGGGTCTCTCCTCCACTTT. This codes for CASSLGQGGSLLHF.

This clone was found once. This chain connects TRBV4-1 to TRBJ2-7, with a possible D match to TRBD2 (6 bases). Trimming stripped 3 bases from V and 1 base from J, with 16 bases between. This CDR3 is 16 amino acids long. From germline, CDR1 is MGHRA and CDR2 YSYEKL. The CDR3 sequence is CASSQRAAEGSYEQYF. The CDR3 nucleotides read TGCGCCAGCAGCCAGCGAGCCGCGGAGGGTTCCTACGAGCAGTACTTC.

This clone was detected only once. The chain employs TRBV3-1 (or the pseudogene TRBV3-2) and TRBJ2-2; D call uncertain. CDR3 size: 13 residues. Trimming left V 2 bases short and J 2 bases short, with 3 bases between. Germline V CDR1 and CDR2: LGHDT, YNNKEL (reference sequence). CDR3 protein: CASSQLNTGELFF. Here the CDR3 DNA reads TGTGCCAGCAGCCAACTTAACACCGGGGAGCTGTTTTTT.

The rearrangement links TRBV15 to TRBJ2-5, with a possible D match to TRBD2 (6 bases). Germline V lookup: CDR1 LNHNV, CDR2 YYDKDF (reference sequence). The CDR3 covers 14 residues. Trimming pared 0 bases from V and 10 bases from J, leaving 15 bases between. The CDR3 sequence is CATSRESGQGGQYF. CDR3 nucleotide sequence: TGTGCCACCAGCAGAGAAAGCGGGCAGGGTGGCCAGTACTTC.

This clone came up once. J is TRBJ2-1 and V is TRBV5-4; 8 bases line up with TRBD2. With V trimmed by 4 bases and J by 2 bases, 11 bases remained unmatched. The germline gives CDR1 SGHNT, CDR2 YYREEE (reference sequence). The CDR3 totals 17 residues. CDR3 in amino acids: CASSRDPREGAYNEQFF. CDR3 bases: TGTGCCAGCAGCCGCGACCCCCGGGAGGGGGCCTACAATGAGCAGTTCTTC. Filled out from reference TRBV5-4 and TRBJ2-1, the complete variable domain reads ETGVTQSPTHLIKTRGQQVTLRCSSQSGHNTVSWYQQALGQGPQFIFQYYREEENGRGNFPPRFSGLQFPNYSSELNVNALELDDSALYLCASSRDPREGAYNEQFFGPGTRLTVL.

The chain combines TRBV7-9 with TRBJ2-2, with a possible D match to TRBD1 (6 bases). V dropped 2 bases and J dropped 5 bases, with 18 bases sitting between them. Germline V gene sequence: CDR1 SEHNR, CDR2 FQNEAQ (reference sequence). The CDR3 consists of 17 residues. CDR3 in amino acids: CASSLLQGMWATGELFF. The CDR3 nucleotides are TGTGCCAGCAGCTTACTACAGGGAATGTGGGCTACCGGGGAGCTGTTTTTT.

The J gene is TRBJ2-3, the V gene TRBV3-1 (or the pseudogene TRBV3-2); 7 bases line up with TRBD2. With 2 bases clipped from V and 4 bases from J, the junction kept 12 bases outside the gene matches. Germline CDR1 and CDR2: LGHDT and YNNKEL (reference sequence). The CDR3 extends over 17 amino acids. The CDR3 nucleotides are TGTGCCAGCAGCCAACAGCATGGCGGGAGCTCTCCAGATACGCAGTATTTT. This translates into CASSQQHGGSSPDTQYF.